This passage covers 24 T cell receptor beta chains from one sample sequenced in a study of CD8+ T cells in alopecia areata. The authors extracted RNA and reverse transcribed it into cDNA as the sequencing template. The data were produced by immunoSEQ multiplex PCR, yet TCRdb's version contains in-frame clones alone and is incomplete. The sample lists approximately 150,000 clones; about three fifths were seen once. The sequenced sample consisted of CD4+ T cells sorted from blood. The receptors here all came from a human donor in good health.

The CDR3 DNA reads TGTGCCAGCAGCAAAAGACCCGGACAGCCCCAGCATTTT. It encodes CASSKRPGQPQHF. The chain uses TRBV9 and TRBJ1-5; the D is unclear. Germline V gene data show CDR1 as SGDLS and CDR2 as YYNGEE. V dropped 4 bases and J dropped 7 bases, with 12 bases sitting between them. The length of the CDR3 is 13 residues.

Only a few counts were recorded for this clone. This chain joins TRBV6-1 and TRBJ2-6, with a weak D call TRBD1 (6 bases). The germline V gene has CDR1 MNHNS and CDR2 SASEGT. Trimming left V 6 bases short and J 4 bases short, with 13 bases between. There are 15 residues in the CDR3. The chain's CDR3 is CASSQGGAGANVLTF. DNA for the CDR3: TGTGCCAGCAGCCAAGGGGGTGCCGGGGCCAACGTCCTGACTTTC.

This clone was detected only once. The chain is built from TRBV7-6 and TRBJ2-5; D remains ambiguous. The CDR3 is 15 residues long. Between the trimmed V and J ends, which lost 6 bases and 1 base, there was a span of 15 bases. Germline CDR1 SGHVS, CDR2 FNYEAQ. The CDR3 DNA reads as TGTGCCAGCAGTCTAACCGTCTCACTCCAAGAGACCCAGTACTTC. This gives the protein CASSLTVSLQETQYF.

The chain couples TRBV18 to TRBJ2-4; TRBD2 is a possible D gene (6 bases). CDR1 and CDR2 from the germline V gene are KGHSH and LQKENI. CDR3 length: 12 residues. Trimming shortened V by 0 bases and J by 14 bases, and 11 bases separated the two germline ends. The CDR3 reads CASSPPLADKYF. CDR3 nucleotide sequence: TGTGCCAGCTCACCACCGTTAGCGGACAAGTACTTC.

The chain employs TRBV25-1 and TRBJ1-1; D unclear. The CDR3 totals 12 residues. The V gene's germline CDR1 is MGHDK and CDR2 SYGVNS. Trimming shortened V by 5 bases and J by 3 bases, and 7 bases separated the two germline ends. The CDR3 DNA follows: TGTGCCAGCAGTCTGAGGGACACTGAAGCTTTCTTT. It codes for CASSLRDTEAFF. The full variable domain, its missing parts supplied by reference TRBV25-1 and TRBJ1-1, is EADIYQTPRYLVIGTGKKITLECSQTMGHDKMYWYQQDPGMELHLIHYSYGVNSTEKGDLSSESTVSRIRTEHFPLTLESARPSHTSQYLCASSLRDTEAFFGQGTRLTVV.

This clone was seen a few times. This chain connects TRBV5-4 to TRBJ2-3; TRBD2 matches 12 bases. Germline CDR1 and CDR2: SGHNT and YYREEE (reference sequence). Unmatched junction bases numbered 9, after V lost 1 base and J lost 6 bases. The CDR3 is 17 amino acids. CDR3 sequence (DNA): TGTGCCAGCAGCTTGCCTAGCGGGAGGGCCGGCGTGGATACGCAGTATTTT. Its translation: CASSLPSGRAGVDTQYF.

This clone was observed a few times. V usage is TRBV11-2 and J usage is TRBJ2-1; 11 bases are a match to TRBD2. Germline trimming cut 5 bases from V and 8 bases from J; bases unmatched to any gene: 8. This CDR3 contains 15 residues. CDR1 is SGHAT, CDR2 FQNNGV, per germline. The CDR3 here is CASSAVAGGLYEQFF. The CDR3 bases are TGTGCCAGCAGCGCAGTAGCGGGAGGGCTCTATGAGCAGTTCTTC.

V gene TRBV18 combines with J gene TRBJ2-3; TRBD1 aligns across 9 bases. CDR1 KGHSH and CDR2 LQKENI come from the germline V gene. Trimming took 2 bases from V and 7 from J; bases not matched to a gene: 7. The length of the CDR3 is 15 residues. Written as DNA, the CDR3 is TGTGCCAGCTCACCATTGGGACAGGGTGTGCATACGCAGTATTTT. The encoded protein is CASSPLGQGVHTQYF.

The chain carries TRBV5-6 and TRBJ1-2, with a tentative D call TRBD1 (6 bases). V was trimmed by 3 bases and J by 6 bases, leaving 12 bases between them. Germline lookup yields CDR1 SGHDT and CDR2 YYEEEE. This CDR3 is built from 13 residues. The CDR3 protein is CASSSTGYNGYTF. CDR3 bases: TGTGCCAGCAGCTCTACAGGGTACAATGGCTACACCTTC.

As concerns this clone: This sequence may be a read error, since a much larger clone differs from it by one base. The chain is built from TRBV25-1 and TRBJ2-7; no clear D. Trimming stripped 4 bases from V and 3 bases from J, with 4 bases between. CDR3 length equals 11 residues. CDR1 is MGHDK, CDR2 SYGVNS, per germline. CDR3 DNA sequence: TGTGCCAGCAGTGCCATCTACGAGCAGTACTTC. It codes for CASSAIYEQYF.

The CDR3 nucleotides are TGTGCCAGTTACGGGCCCCCCGGCGAGCAGTACTTC. This codes for CASYGPPGEQYF. The chain recombines TRBV2 with TRBJ2-7; D gene uncertain. Germline V gene data show CDR1 as SNHLY and CDR2 as FYNNEI. The CDR3 loop spans 12 amino acids. V was cut by 9 bases and J by 6 bases, with 15 bases left in between.

The gene calls are TRBV11-2 and TRBJ2-7; the D call may be TRBD1 or TRBD2 (7 bases each). CDR3 size: 17 residues. Looked up from germline, CDR1 is SGHAT and CDR2 is FQNNGV. V lost 5 bases to trimming and J lost 2 bases, with 22 bases between them. CDR3 sequence reads: CASSPIRTGGSPYEQYF. The CDR3 DNA reads as TGTGCCAGCAGCCCGATAAGGACAGGCGGGAGCCCCTACGAGCAGTACTTC.

The CDR3 nucleotides read TGTGCCAGCAGTGAAAACCTGAACACTGAAGCTTTCTTT. This translates into CASSENLNTEAFF. This chain joins TRBV6-5 and TRBJ1-1; D is unresolved. This CDR3 is built from 13 residues. In germline, CDR1 is MNHEY, CDR2 SVGAGI. The germline V and J ends were trimmed by 5 bases and 0 bases, with 7 bases remaining between them.

This chain uses TRBV29-1 with TRBJ1-2; no reliable D call. The CDR3 runs 14 residues. V lost 7 bases and J lost 5, with 20 bases in between. Germline values: CDR1 SQVTM, CDR2 ANQGSEA. CDR3 sequence reads: CSADVGGSYYGYTF. The CDR3, as DNA: TGCAGCGCAGATGTGGGCGGCTCCTATTATGGCTACACCTTC.

The chain combines TRBV7-9 with TRBJ1-2; the D gene is possibly TRBD1 (5 bases). This CDR3 is built from 13 residues. Trimming took off 0 bases at V and 8 bases at J, with 10 bases between the two ends. Germline V gene lookup returns CDR1 SEHNR and CDR2 FQNEAQ (reference sequence). The CDR3 loop is CASSLAGAGGYTF. As DNA, the CDR3 is TGTGCCAGCAGCTTAGCAGGGGCCGGCGGCTACACCTTC.

This clone was observed a handful of times. The rearrangement joins TRBV28 to TRBJ1-4; D is possibly TRBD1 (5 bases). V was shortened by 7 bases and J by 8 bases, with 14 bases between the two germline ends. CDR3 length: 13 amino acids. Looked up from germline, CDR1 is MDHEN and CDR2 is SYDVKM. The DNA for the CDR3 is TGTGCCAGCAAAGTCAGGGCAAGGGAAAAACTGTTTTTT. It specifies CASKVRAREKLFF.

This rearrangement joins TRBV29-1 to TRBJ2-1, with D hard to call. The V end lost 5 bases, the J end lost 10 bases, and 15 bases lay between the germline ends. This CDR3 contains 12 residues. The V gene's germline CDR1 is SQVTM and CDR2 ANQGSEA. CDR3 nucleotide sequence: TGCAGCGTTTCCCAGGTCTCTTGGGAGCAGTTCTTC. Translation gives CSVSQVSWEQFF.

V gene TRBV30 combines with J gene TRBJ1-4; a weak D match, TRBD1 (5 bases). Germline CDR1 GTSNPN, CDR2 SVGIG (reference sequence). The CDR3 extends over 15 amino acids. V was pared by 1 base and J by 0 bases, with 9 bases between. This CDR3 reads CAWSARDATNEKLFF. The CDR3 DNA sequence: TGTGCCTGGAGTGCCCGGGACGCAACTAATGAAAAACTGTTTTTT. The variable domain in full, completed from reference TRBV30 and TRBJ1-4, reads SQTIHQWPATLVQPVGSPLSLECTVEGTSNPNLYWYRQAAGRGLQLLFYSVGIGQISSEVPQNLSASRPQDRQFILSSKKLLLSDSGFYLCAWSARDATNEKLFFGSGTQLSVL.

This clone was seen only a few times. The chain is built from TRBV19 and TRBJ2-3; D may be TRBD2 (6 bases). CDR1 and CDR2 (germline): LNHDA, SQIVND (reference sequence). The CDR3 totals 15 residues. The germline V and J ends were trimmed by 6 bases and 3 bases, with 16 bases remaining between them. The CDR3 sequence: CASSGSGPPTDTQYF. The CDR3 DNA is TGTGCCAGTAGCGGTAGCGGTCCTCCGACAGATACGCAGTATTTT.

This chain uses TRBV5-6 with TRBJ2-7, with D uncertain. This CDR3 has 14 amino acids. The V gene's germline CDR1 is SGHDT and CDR2 YYEEEE. V lost 4 bases, J lost 2 bases, and 13 bases lay in between. The CDR3 sequence: CASSRVNAAYEQYF. The CDR3 DNA is TGTGCCAGCAGCCGAGTCAACGCGGCCTACGAGCAGTACTTC. Full variable domain (remainder filled in from reference TRBV5-6 and TRBJ2-7): DAGVTQSPTHLIKTRGQQVTLRCSPKSGHDTVSWYQQALGQGPQFIFQYYEEEERQRGNFPDRFSGHQFPNYSSELNVNALLLGDSALYLCASSRVNAAYEQYFGPGTRLTVT.

This clone was counted a few times. This sequence joins TRBV30 and TRBJ2-1; 7 bases are shared with TRBD2. The CDR3 is made up of 15 amino acids. V lost 3 bases and J lost 5; bases outside the gene matches: 10. Germline V gene lookup returns CDR1 GTSNPN and CDR2 SVGIG (reference sequence). This CDR3 is CAWRGDYLKNNEQFF. As DNA, the CDR3 is TGTGCCTGGAGGGGGGACTACTTGAAAAACAATGAGCAGTTCTTC.

The rearrangement joins TRBV29-1 to TRBJ1-1; D ambiguous. The V end lost 5 bases, the J end lost 1 base, and 8 bases lay between the germline ends. The CDR3 consists of 12 residues. Germline V CDR1 and CDR2: SQVTM, ANQGSEA. The chain's CDR3 is CSVRDQNTEAFF. In DNA form, the CDR3 reads TGCAGCGTTCGAGATCAGAACACTGAAGCTTTCTTT.

Points on this clone: Relative to the germline gene, one junction end is altered; a read error may explain this. CDR3 sequence (DNA): TGTGCCAGCTCACCACCTTCCACATACGAGCGGTACTTC. The encoded protein is CASSPPSTYERYF. The chain carries TRBV18 and TRBJ2-7; D is undetermined. CDR3 length: 13 residues. CDR1 is KGHSH, CDR2 LQKENI, per germline.

The chain is built from TRBV5-8 and TRBJ2-3; D uncertain. CDR1 is SGHTS and CDR2 is YDEGEE in the germline V gene. The CDR3 runs to 15 residues. The V gene lost 1 base and the J gene lost 0 bases, with 9 bases spanning the gap. CDR3 coding DNA: TGTGCCAGCAGCTTGTACGGCTCTAGCACAGATACGCAGTATTTT. Translation gives CASSLYGSSTDTQYF.